Sequencing of this T cell receptor (beta chain) was carried out in a study of blood T cell repertoires in COVID-19 (dated by TCRdb to 2020 to 2022). For the study in its entirety: Samples covering the acute and convalescent phases of COVID-19 were provided by collaborators in the United States, Italy and Spain. HLA class I and class II types, where available, came from metadata supplied by the sample provider rather than from assay-based typing. A freely available public database, intended as a resource for researchers studying the immune response to SARS-CoV-2, is where the repertoires were released. Subjects who had been exposed to COVID-19, were actively infected with it, or had recovered from it provided the deeply sampled blood TCRbeta repertoires that made up the dataset. The prospective study material was composed of cDNA or gDNA derived from T cells, B-cell-depleted T cells, or PBMCs. A de-identified subject ID, COVID-19 status, age in years and sex were almost always included in the sample metadata. Samples were obtained from the ongoing ImmuneRACE study (first 160 participants) and from 1,200 or so subjects provided by 6 global collaborators.

As for this clone: Its antigen is not yet known. No much larger clone exists at a distance of one base, and base qualities are not known.

The germline V gene supplies CDR1 SGHRS and CDR2 YFSETQ. V is cut back by 5 bases and J by 0 bases, with 9 bases in the junction unmatched. The CDR3 contains 18 residues, cysteine and phenylalanine counted. CDR3 DNA is the only sequence kept; it has 54 bases, read in frame from the first base. TCRbeta CDR3 regions were amplified from genomic DNA by means of the immunoSEQ Assay, a bias-controlled multiplex PCR. As for the original processing: Nucleated cell counts per sample were estimated from amplification of reference gene primers within the assay. Sequence reads were collapsed and filtered to measure the absolute abundance of every unique TCRbeta CDR3 rearrangement. For each sample, productive Simpson clonality was calculated as the square root of Simpson's diversity index across productive rearrangements. TCRdb stores this immuneACCESS table with in-frame sequences only. Part of the clones is absent; in the studies checked, under half of the shortfall reflects unresolved V genes, and no reason is known for the rest. D and trimming come from the DNA, and the V and J calls and clone size come from that table. This sample is represented by 200,000 to 250,000 clones; 75% to 90% of them were singletons. More than 3.5% of the sample rests with the top ten.

Participants in the prospective study were aged about 18 to 95 years, lived in 20 to 25 United States geographic areas, and enrolled through a virtual design. In the prospective study, cohorts were assigned on the basis of participant-reported clinical history obtained from a screening survey and a study questionnaire. Mobile phlebotomists in the prospective study collected whole blood, serum and a nasopharyngeal or oropharyngeal swab from every participant. Additional blood draws and questionnaires over an approximately 2-month period could optionally be provided by prospective study participants. Blood samples from the prospective study were shipped frozen or at room temperature prior to DNA extraction. What the work shows at the level of the full study, not this receptor alone: The amount of clinical and demographic metadata varied by source and participant and was provided uncurated.

Here the chain combines TRBV5-1 and TRBJ1-3; 12 bases in between match TRBD1. Sequencing was performed on PBMCs or T cells enriched from blood (not recorded which). The clonotype originates from a woman between 40 and 50 years old with acute COVID-19. The CDR3 protein sequence reads: CASRGQGANSYSGNTIYF. Read as DNA, the sequence is TGCGCCAGCAGGGGACAGGGGGCGAATTCGTACTCTGGAAACACCATATATTTT.